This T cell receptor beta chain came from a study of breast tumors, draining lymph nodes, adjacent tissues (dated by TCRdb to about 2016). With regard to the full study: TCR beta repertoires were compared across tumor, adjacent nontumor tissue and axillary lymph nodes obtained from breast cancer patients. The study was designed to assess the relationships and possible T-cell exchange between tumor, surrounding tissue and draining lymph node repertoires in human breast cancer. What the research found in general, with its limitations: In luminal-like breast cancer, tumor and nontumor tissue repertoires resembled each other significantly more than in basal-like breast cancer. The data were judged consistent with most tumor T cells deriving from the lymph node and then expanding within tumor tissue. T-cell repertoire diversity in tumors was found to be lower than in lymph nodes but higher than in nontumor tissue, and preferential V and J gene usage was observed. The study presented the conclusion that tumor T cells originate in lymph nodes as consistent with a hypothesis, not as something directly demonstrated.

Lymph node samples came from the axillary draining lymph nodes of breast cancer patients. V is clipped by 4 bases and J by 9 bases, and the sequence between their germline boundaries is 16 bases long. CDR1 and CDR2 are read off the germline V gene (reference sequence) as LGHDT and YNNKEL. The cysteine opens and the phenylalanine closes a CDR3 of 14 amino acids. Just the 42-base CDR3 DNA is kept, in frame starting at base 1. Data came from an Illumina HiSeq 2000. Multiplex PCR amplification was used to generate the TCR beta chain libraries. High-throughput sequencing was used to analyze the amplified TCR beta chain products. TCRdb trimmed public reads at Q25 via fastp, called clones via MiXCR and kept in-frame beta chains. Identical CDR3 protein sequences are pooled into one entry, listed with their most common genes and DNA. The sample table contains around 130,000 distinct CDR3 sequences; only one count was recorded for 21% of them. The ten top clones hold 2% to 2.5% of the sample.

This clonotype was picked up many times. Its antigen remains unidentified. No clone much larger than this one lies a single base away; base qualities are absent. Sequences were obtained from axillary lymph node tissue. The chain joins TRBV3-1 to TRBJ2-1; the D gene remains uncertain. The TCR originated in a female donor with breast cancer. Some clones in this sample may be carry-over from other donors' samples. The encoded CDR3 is CASSPPLRFGEQFF. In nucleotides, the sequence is TGTGCCAGCAGCCCCCCGCTGAGGTTCGGTGAGCAGTTCTTC.